This entry lists 5 T cell receptor beta chains sequenced from one sample in a study of blood T cell repertoires in COVID-19. Method: immunoSEQ multiplex PCR; TCRdb's copy keeps in-frame clones and lacks some. The sample consists of 340,000 or so clones, more than 70% of them appearing once. Sequencing was carried out using peripheral blood. The receptors originated from a man in his thirties or forties with active or convalescent COVID-19.

The chain joins TRBV6-5 to TRBJ2-3, with 12 nucleotides matching TRBD2. This CDR3 is 16 amino acids long. The junction had 3 bases not matched to a gene; V was cut back by 4 bases and J by 1 base. Germline V CDR1 and CDR2: MNHEY, SVGAGI. CDR3 sequence reads: CASSLRTSGGTDTQYF. The CDR3 DNA sequence: TGTGCCAGCAGTTTGAGGACTAGCGGGGGCACAGATACGCAGTATTTT.

V usage is TRBV7-9 and J usage is TRBJ1-2; 9 bases map to TRBD1. CDR3 length: 16 residues. V shed 4 bases, J shed 3 bases, and the junction held 9 bases outside the gene matches. Germline V gene sequence: CDR1 SEHNR, CDR2 FQNEAQ (reference sequence). CDR3 sequence: CASSSLGGDRDYGYTF. The CDR3 DNA follows: TGTGCCAGCAGCTCACTAGGAGGGGACAGGGACTATGGCTACACCTTC.

V gene TRBV3-1 (or the pseudogene TRBV3-2) combines with J gene TRBJ2-1, with 13 positions matching TRBD2. The CDR3 consists of 16 residues. The ends lost 4 bases at V and 5 bases at J; junction bases unmatched: 5. CDR1 and CDR2 from the germline V gene are LGHDT and YNNKEL (reference sequence). The CDR3 loop is CASSPRLAGGHNEQFF. CDR3 sequence (DNA): TGTGCCAGCAGCCCGCGACTAGCGGGGGGTCACAATGAGCAGTTCTTC.

The chain employs TRBV5-1 and TRBJ2-2; no reliable D call. Trimming took off 1 base at V and 5 bases at J, with 6 bases between the two ends. This CDR3 comprises 13 residues. CDR1 is SGHRS and CDR2 is YFSETQ in the germline V gene. The CDR3 here is CASSLLETGELFF. The CDR3 nucleotides are TGCGCCAGCAGCTTGCTGGAGACCGGGGAGCTGTTTTTT.

This rearrangement joins TRBV28 to TRBJ2-1; 9 bases are a match to TRBD1. V shed 8 bases and J 7 bases; nucleotides not matched to a gene: 6. This CDR3 spans 13 amino acids. CDR1 is MDHEN and CDR2 is SYDVKM in the germline V gene. CDR3 DNA: TGTGCCAGCCGGGGACAGGGAGGGAATGAGCAGTTCTTC. It translates to CASRGQGGNEQFF.